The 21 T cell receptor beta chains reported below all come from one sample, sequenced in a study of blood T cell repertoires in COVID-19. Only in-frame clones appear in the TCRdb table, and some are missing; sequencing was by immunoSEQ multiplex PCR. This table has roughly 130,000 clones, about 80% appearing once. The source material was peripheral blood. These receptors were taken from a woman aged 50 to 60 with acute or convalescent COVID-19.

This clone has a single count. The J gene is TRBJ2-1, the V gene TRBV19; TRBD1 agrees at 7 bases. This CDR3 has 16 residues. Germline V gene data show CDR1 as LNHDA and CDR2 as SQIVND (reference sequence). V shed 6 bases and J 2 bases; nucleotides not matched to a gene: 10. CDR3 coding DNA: TGTGCCAGTAGCACTCGCCGACAGGGTCCCTACAATGAGCAGTTCTTC. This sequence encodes CASSTRRQGPYNEQFF.

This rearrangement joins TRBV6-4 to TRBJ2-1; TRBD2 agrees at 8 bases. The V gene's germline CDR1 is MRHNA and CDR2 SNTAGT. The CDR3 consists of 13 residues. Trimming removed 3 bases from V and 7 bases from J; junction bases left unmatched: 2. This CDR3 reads CASSEGTSNEQFF. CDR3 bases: TGTGCCAGCAGTGAAGGGACTAGTAATGAGCAGTTCTTC.

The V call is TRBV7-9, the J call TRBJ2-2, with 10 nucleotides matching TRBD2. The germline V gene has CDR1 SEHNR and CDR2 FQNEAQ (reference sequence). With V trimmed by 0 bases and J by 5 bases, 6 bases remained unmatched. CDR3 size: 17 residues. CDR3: CASSLAKIAGGTGELFF. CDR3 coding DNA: TGTGCCAGCAGCTTAGCGAAGATAGCGGGAGGTACCGGGGAGCTGTTTTTT.

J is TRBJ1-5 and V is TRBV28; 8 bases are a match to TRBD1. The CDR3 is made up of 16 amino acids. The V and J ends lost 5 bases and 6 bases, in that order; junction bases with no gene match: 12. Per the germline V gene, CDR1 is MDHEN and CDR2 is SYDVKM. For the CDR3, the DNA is TGTGCCAGCAGTCCCCCGAGACAGGGGACGGGTCAGCCCCAGCATTTT. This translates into CASSPPRQGTGQPQHF.

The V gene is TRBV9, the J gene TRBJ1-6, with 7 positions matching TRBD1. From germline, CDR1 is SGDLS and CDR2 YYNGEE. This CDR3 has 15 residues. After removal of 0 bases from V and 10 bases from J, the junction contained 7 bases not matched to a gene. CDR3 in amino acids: CASSVAETGRSPLHF. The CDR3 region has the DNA TGTGCCAGCAGCGTAGCCGAGACAGGGCGATCACCCCTCCACTTT.

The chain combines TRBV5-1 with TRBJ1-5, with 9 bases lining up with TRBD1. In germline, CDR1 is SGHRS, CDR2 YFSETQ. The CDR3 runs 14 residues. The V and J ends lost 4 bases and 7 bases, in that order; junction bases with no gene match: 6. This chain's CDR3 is CASSVGQGSQPQHF. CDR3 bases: TGCGCCAGCAGCGTGGGACAGGGCAGCCAGCCCCAGCATTTT.

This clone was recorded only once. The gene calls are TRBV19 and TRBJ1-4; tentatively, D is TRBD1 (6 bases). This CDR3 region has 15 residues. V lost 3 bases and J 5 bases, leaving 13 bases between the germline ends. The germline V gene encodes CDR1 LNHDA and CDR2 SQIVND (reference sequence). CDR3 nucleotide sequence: TGTGCCAGTAGTATTAGCGGGACACGGAATGAAAAACTGTTTTTT. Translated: CASSISGTRNEKLFF.

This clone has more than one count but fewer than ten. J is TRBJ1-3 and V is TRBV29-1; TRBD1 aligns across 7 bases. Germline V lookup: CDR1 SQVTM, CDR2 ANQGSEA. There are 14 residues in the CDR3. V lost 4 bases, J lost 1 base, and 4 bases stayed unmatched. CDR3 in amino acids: CSVGGTESGNTIYF. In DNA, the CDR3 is TGCAGCGTTGGAGGGACAGAATCTGGAAACACCATATATTTT.

The CDR3 spells CASSKDSSAYEQYF. In DNA, the CDR3 is TGCGCCAGCAGCAAGGACAGTTCTGCCTACGAGCAGTACTTC. The rearrangement links TRBV5-1 to TRBJ2-7; D perhaps matches TRBD1 (6 bases). CDR1 SGHRS and CDR2 YFSETQ come from the germline V gene. The CDR3 loop spans 14 amino acids. V lost 4 bases and J 2 bases, leaving 13 bases between the germline ends.

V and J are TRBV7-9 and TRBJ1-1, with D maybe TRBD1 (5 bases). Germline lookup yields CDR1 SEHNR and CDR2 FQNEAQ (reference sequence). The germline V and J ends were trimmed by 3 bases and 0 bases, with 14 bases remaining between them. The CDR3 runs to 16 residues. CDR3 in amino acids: CASSFLTGVLNTEAFF. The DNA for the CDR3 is TGTGCCAGCAGCTTCCTAACAGGAGTCCTGAACACTGAAGCTTTCTTT.

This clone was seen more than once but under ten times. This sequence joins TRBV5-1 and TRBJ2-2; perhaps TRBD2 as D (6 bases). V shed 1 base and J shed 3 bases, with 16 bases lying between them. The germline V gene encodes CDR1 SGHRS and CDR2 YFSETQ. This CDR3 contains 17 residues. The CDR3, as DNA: TGCGCCAGCAGCTTGTTCCGTTGGCGGGGTGACACCGGGGAGCTGTTTTTT. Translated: CASSLFRWRGDTGELFF.

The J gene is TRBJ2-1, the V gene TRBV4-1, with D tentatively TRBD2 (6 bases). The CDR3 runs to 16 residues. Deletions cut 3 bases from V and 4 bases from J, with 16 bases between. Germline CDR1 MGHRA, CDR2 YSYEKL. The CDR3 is CASSQPATRAYNEQFF. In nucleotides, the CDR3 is TGCGCCAGCAGCCAGCCCGCGACTAGGGCATACAATGAGCAGTTCTTC.

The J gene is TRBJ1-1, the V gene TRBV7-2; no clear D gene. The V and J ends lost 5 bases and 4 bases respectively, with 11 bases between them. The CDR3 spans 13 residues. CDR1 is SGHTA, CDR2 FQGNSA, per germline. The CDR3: CASSPGDLTEAFF. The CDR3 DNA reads TGTGCCAGCAGCCCGGGAGACCTCACTGAAGCTTTCTTT.

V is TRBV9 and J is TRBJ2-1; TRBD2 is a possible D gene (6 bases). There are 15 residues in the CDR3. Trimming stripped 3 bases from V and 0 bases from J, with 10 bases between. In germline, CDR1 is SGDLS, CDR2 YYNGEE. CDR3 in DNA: TGTGCCAGCAGCGCCGGGGGAAGCTCCTACAATGAGCAGTTCTTC. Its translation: CASSAGGSSYNEQFF.

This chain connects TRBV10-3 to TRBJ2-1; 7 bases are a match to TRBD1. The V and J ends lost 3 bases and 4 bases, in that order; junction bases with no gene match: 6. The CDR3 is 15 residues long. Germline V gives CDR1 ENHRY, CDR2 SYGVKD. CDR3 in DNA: TGTGCCATCAGTGAAAGACAGGGAGATTACAATGAGCAGTTCTTC. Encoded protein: CAISERQGDYNEQFF.

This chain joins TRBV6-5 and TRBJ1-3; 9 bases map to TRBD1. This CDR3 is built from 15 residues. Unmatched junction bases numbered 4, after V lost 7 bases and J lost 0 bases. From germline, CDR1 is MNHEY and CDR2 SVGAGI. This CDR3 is CASKQGASSGNTIYF. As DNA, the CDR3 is TGTGCCAGCAAACAGGGGGCAAGCTCTGGAAACACCATATATTTT.

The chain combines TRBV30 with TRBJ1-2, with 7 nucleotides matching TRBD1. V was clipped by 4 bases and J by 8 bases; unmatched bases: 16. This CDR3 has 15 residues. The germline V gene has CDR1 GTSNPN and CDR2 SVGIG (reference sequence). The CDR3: CAWKIAAGTAGGYTF. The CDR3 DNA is TGTGCCTGGAAGATAGCCGCCGGGACAGCGGGCGGCTACACCTTC.

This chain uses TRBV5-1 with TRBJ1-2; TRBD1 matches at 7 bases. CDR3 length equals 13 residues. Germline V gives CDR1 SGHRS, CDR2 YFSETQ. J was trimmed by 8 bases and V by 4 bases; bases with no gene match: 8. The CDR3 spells CASSQTGMGGYTF. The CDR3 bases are TGCGCCAGCAGCCAGACAGGGATGGGCGGCTACACCTTC.

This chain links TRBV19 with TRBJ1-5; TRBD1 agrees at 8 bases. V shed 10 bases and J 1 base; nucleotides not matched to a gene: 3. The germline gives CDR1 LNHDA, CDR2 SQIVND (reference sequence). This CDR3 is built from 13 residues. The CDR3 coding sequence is TGTGCCACCGACAGGGGAAGCAATCAGCCCCAGCATTTT. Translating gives CATDRGSNQPQHF.

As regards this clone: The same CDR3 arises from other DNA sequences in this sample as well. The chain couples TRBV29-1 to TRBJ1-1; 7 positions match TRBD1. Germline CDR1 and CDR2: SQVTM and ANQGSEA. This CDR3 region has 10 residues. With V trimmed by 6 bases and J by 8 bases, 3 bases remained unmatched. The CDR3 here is CSVRDREAFF. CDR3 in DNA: TGCAGCGTCCGGGACAGAGAAGCTTTCTTT.

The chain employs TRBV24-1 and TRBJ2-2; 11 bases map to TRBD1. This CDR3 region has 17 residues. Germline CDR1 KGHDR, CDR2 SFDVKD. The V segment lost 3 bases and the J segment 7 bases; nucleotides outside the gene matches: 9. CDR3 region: CATSDPRGQGAVGELFF. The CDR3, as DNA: TGTGCCACCAGTGATCCCCGTGGACAGGGGGCAGTCGGGGAGCTGTTTTTT.